A selection of T cell receptor beta chains follows, all from one sample in a study of T-cell reconstitution after alpha-beta-depleted transplantation in children. One entry per CDR3 protein, called by TCRdb with MiXCR from the PCR reads. The table shows 300,000 to 400,000 distinct CDR3 sequences, with more than 10% occurring only once. The specimen comprised PBMCs, sampled from the stem cell graft. Receptors originate from a human donor who donated a stem cell graft to a child with Fanconi anemia. Each CDR3 is given with its conserved first and last residue. The D gene is left open where the match is weak. A clone size is listed for some rows: how often the clone was seen (once, few, many), or a class if it is expanded.

size	V	D	J	DNA	CDR3
.	TRBV3-1	.	TRBJ1-4	TGTGCCAGCAGTCGAGACCCAGGGACTAATGAAAAACTGTTTTTT	CASSRDPGTNEKLFF
.	TRBV7-7	TRBD1	TRBJ2-3	TGTGCTAGCAGCCCCTCTCAGGGGGCAGATACGCAGTATTTT	CASSPSQGADTQYF
.	TRBV6-1	.	TRBJ1-1	TGTGCCAGCAACCCTGGGGGAACCGGATGGTTTGGAGCTTTCTTT	CASNPGGTGWFGAFF
few	TRBV29-1	.	TRBJ2-5	TGCAGTACCGTCCCGGGGGAGACCCAGTACTTC	CSTVPGETQYF
.	TRBV27	TRBD1	TRBJ1-2	TGTGCCAGCCGCTCACCGGGACAGGGTCCCATTAACTATGGCTACACCTTC	CASRSPGQGPINYGYTF
.	TRBV2	.	TRBJ2-1	TGTGCCAGCAGTGAACAGGGACCGAATGAGCAGTTCTTC	CASSEQGPNEQFF
.	TRBV5-6	.	TRBJ2-2	TGTGCCAGCAGCGTAGCGTTGGGACAACCGAACACCGGGGAGCTGTTTTTT	CASSVALGQPNTGELFF
.	TRBV5-1	TRBD1	TRBJ2-2	TGCGCCAGCAGCGAGACAGGGGGCAACACCGGGGAGCTGTTTTTT	CASSETGGNTGELFF
few	TRBV6-1	TRBD2	TRBJ2-3	TGTGCCAGCAGGTTCGCGTCGGGGGGGGCAGCTTGGAGCACAGATACGCAGTATTTT	CASRFASGGAAWSTDTQYF
.	TRBV6-1	.	TRBJ1-1	TGTGCCAGCAGTGACGGTCGGGGGCCGGTTGAAGCTTTCTTT	CASSDGRGPVEAFF
many	TRBV3-1	TRBD2	TRBJ2-1	TGTGCCAGCAGCGACTCTAGCGGTTCGAGGACCTACAATGAGCAGTTCTTC	CASSDSSGSRTYNEQFF
many	TRBV7-9	.	TRBJ2-3	TGTGCCAGCAGCCCGTCCGAGGCAGATACGCAGTATTTT	CASSPSEADTQYF
.	TRBV5-1	.	TRBJ1-1	TGCGCCAGCAGCCCCTTTGATGGCCGGAACACTGAAGCTTTCTTT	CASSPFDGRNTEAFF
many	TRBV6-1	TRBD1	TRBJ1-1	TGTGCCAGCAGACCGGGACAGGGGTGGGAGACTGAAGCTTTCTTT	CASRPGQGWETEAFF
many	TRBV5-1	.	TRBJ2-1	TGCGCCAGCAGCCTGGGAACTAGTCATGAGCAGTTCTTC	CASSLGTSHEQFF
few	TRBV5-1	.	TRBJ2-7	TGCGCCAGCAGCTTGGTGGTGGGAGGCGAAGGCGAGCAGTACTTC	CASSLVVGGEGEQYF
many	TRBV7-2	.	TRBJ2-2	TGTGCCAGCAGCCCCTTAAGACTGGGGTCGGACACCGGGGAGCTGTTTTTT	CASSPLRLGSDTGELFF
.	TRBV7-2	.	TRBJ2-1	TGTGCCAGCAGCTTAGCCTTCGAGCAGTTCTTC	CASSLAFEQFF
many	TRBV27	.	TRBJ2-4	TGTGCCAGCAGTTCCAGGGGCCCTGCCAAAAACATTCAGTACTTC	CASSSRGPAKNIQYF
.	TRBV9	TRBD1	TRBJ2-2	TGTGCCAGCAGCGTAGGGACAGGGTTAATTTCGAACACCGGGGAGCTGTTTTTT	CASSVGTGLISNTGELFF
many	TRBV4-2	.	TRBJ2-2	TGTGCCAGCAGCCCCCGTCCGAACACCGGGGAGCTGTTTTTT	CASSPRPNTGELFF
many	TRBV13	.	TRBJ2-2	TGTGCCAGCAGCTTAAGATCCTTCACCGGGGAGCTGTTTTTT	CASSLRSFTGELFF
many	TRBV12-3/TRBV12-4	.	TRBJ2-2	TGTGCCAGCAGTTGGGGCTCGAACACCGGGGAGCTGTTTTTT	CASSWGSNTGELFF
.	TRBV2	TRBD1	TRBJ1-2	TGTGCCAGCAGTCTCCGACAGGGGGTTGGTGGCTACACCTTC	CASSLRQGVGGYTF
.	TRBV2	.	TRBJ2-1	TGTGCCAGCAGTGTGAAGGGGGCCTACAATGAGCAGTTCTTC	CASSVKGAYNEQFF
.	TRBV20-1	.	TRBJ2-2	TGCAGTGCTAGGGGAACGACAGGAGGGGAGCTGTTTTTT	CSARGTTGGELFF
.	TRBV28	TRBD2	TRBJ2-7	TGTGCCAGCTCGGCCGGCGGGGGGCCCTACGAGCAGTACTTC	CASSAGGGPYEQYF
few	TRBV7-3	TRBD2	TRBJ2-3	TGTGCCAGCAGCGGGGGGGGAGATACGCAGTATTTT	CASSGGGDTQYF
few	TRBV5-1	.	TRBJ1-1	TGCGCCAGCAGCGGGCAGGGGAAGAGCACTGAAGCTTTCTTT	CASSGQGKSTEAFF
.	TRBV15	.	TRBJ2-3	TGTGCCCCTGCCGGGTACGGCACAGATACGCAGTATTTT	CAPAGYGTDTQYF
.	TRBV20-1	.	TRBJ1-1	TGCAGTGCTAGAGCCCCTCCGTGGGGGGATAACACTGAAGCTTTCTTT	CSARAPPWGDNTEAFF
few	TRBV27	.	TRBJ2-1	TGTGCCAGCAGCTTCGATATAGGGGGTTACAATGAGCAGTTCTTC	CASSFDIGGYNEQFF
many	TRBV4-3	.	TRBJ1-4	TGCGCCAGCAGCCAAGATGCGAGAGCAACTAATGAAAAACTGTTTTTT	CASSQDARATNEKLFF
many	TRBV25-1	.	TRBJ2-5	TGTGCCAGCAGTGAAGGCAGCGGAGAGACCCAGTACTTC	CASSEGSGETQYF
few	TRBV4-3	.	TRBJ1-2	TGCGCCAGCAGCCAGAGCCCTCGGGGTACCTATGGCTACACCTTC	CASSQSPRGTYGYTF
few	TRBV6-1	.	TRBJ2-7	TGTGCCAGCAGCAAATCTCAGGCCCCCAACGAGCAGTACTTC	CASSKSQAPNEQYF
few	TRBV4-3	.	TRBJ1-1	TGCGCCAGCAGCCAAGAGGGGGGGCGCAGGGTGGGTACTGAAGCTTTCTTT	CASSQEGGRRVGTEAFF
few	TRBV30	.	TRBJ2-4	TGTGCCTGCCAGACTGCTCTAGCCAAAAACATTCAGTACTTC	CACQTALAKNIQYF
.	TRBV29-1	TRBD2	TRBJ2-3	TGCAGCGTGCCTAGCGGGGGAGGGTATACGCAGTATTTT	CSVPSGGGYTQYF
many	TRBV27	.	TRBJ1-3	TGTGCCAGCAGTTACGGGTTTGGAAACACCATATATTTT	CASSYGFGNTIYF
few	TRBV20-1	.	TRBJ1-1	TGCAGTGCTAAATTGATCGCTGAAGCTTTCTTT	CSAKLIAEAFF
.	TRBV29-1	.	TRBJ2-1	TGCAGCGTTGAAGTTCTGGTGAACTACAATGAGCAGTTCTTC	CSVEVLVNYNEQFF
many	TRBV30	.	TRBJ2-1	TGTGCCTGGAGTGTAGGACTGGCTAATGAGCAGTTCTTC	CAWSVGLANEQFF
.	TRBV5-1	TRBD1	TRBJ2-2	TGCGCCAGCAGCTTGGGGTCACGGACAGGGGGTACCGGGGAGCTGTTTTTT	CASSLGSRTGGTGELFF
many	TRBV12-3/TRBV12-4	.	TRBJ2-4	TGTGCCAGCAGTTTAGGGCGGGGAAACATTCAGTACTTC	CASSLGRGNIQYF
few	TRBV6-5	.	TRBJ2-2	TGTGCCAGCAGTTACGGCCCACCCCTAAACACCGGGGAGCTGTTTTTT	CASSYGPPLNTGELFF
many	TRBV20-1	.	TRBJ1-2	TGCAGTGCATTGAGGGCTAACTATGGCTACACCTTC	CSALRANYGYTF
many	TRBV9	.	TRBJ1-1	TGTGCCAGCAGCGTAGCCCAGGGGACTGAAGCTTTCTTT	CASSVAQGTEAFF
.	TRBV5-1	.	TRBJ2-3	TGCGCCAGCAGCCCTGGACCGGGCGCAGATACGCAGTATTTT	CASSPGPGADTQYF
few	TRBV11-2	TRBD2	TRBJ2-5	TGTGCCAGCAGCTTACGGGTCGGGACTAGCGGACAAGAGACCCAGTACTTC	CASSLRVGTSGQETQYF
many	TRBV4-1	.	TRBJ2-7	TGCGCCAGCAGCCAGGTCTGGTTGGGCGAGCAGTACTTC	CASSQVWLGEQYF
.	TRBV30	TRBD1	TRBJ2-7	TGTGCCTGGAGTCCCGGGACAGGGGTCGAGCAGTACTTC	CAWSPGTGVEQYF
.	TRBV20-1	.	TRBJ2-3	TGCAGTGCTAGTCAGGGCAGGACGCAGTATTTT	CSASQGRTQYF
.	TRBV11-2	.	TRBJ2-7	TGTGCCAGCAGCTTAAACTCGGCAGGTTCTACCGGGGAGTACTTC	CASSLNSAGSTGEYF
.	TRBV5-1	.	TRBJ2-2	TGCGCCAGCAGCTTTGGACCCGAAGTAGCGGACACCGGGGAGCTGTTTTTT	CASSFGPEVADTGELFF
.	TRBV27	TRBD1	TRBJ1-1	TGTGCCAGCAGTGGTCCGACAGGGGGAGGAACTGAAGCTTTCTTT	CASSGPTGGGTEAFF